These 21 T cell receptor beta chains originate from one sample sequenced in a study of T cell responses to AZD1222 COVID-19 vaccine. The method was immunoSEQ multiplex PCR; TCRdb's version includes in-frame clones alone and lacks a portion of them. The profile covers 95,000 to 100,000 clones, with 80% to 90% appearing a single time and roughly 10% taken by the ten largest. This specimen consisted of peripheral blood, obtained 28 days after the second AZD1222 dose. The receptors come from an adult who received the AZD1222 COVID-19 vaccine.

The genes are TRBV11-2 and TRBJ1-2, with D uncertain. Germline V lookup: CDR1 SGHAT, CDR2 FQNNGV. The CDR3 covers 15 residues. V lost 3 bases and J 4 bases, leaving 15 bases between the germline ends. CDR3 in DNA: TGTGCCAGCAGCTTCCGACCCGGGTGGGCCTATGGCTACACCTTC. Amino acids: CASSFRPGWAYGYTF.

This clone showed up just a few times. CDR3 nucleotide sequence: TGTGCCAGCTCACCACTTACGGACCGCCATCGATCACCCCTCCACTTT. Amino acids: CASSPLTDRHRSPLHF. The chain combines TRBV18 with TRBJ1-6; no definite D call. CDR1 KGHSH and CDR2 LQKENI come from the germline V gene. Trimming took 1 base from V and 10 from J, leaving 17 bases between them. The length of the CDR3 is 16 residues.

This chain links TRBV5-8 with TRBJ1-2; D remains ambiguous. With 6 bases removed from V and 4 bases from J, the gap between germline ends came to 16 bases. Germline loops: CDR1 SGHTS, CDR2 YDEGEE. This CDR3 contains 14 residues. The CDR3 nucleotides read TGTGCCAGCACCCTTACCGGGCCGTTCTATGGCTACACCTTC. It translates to CASTLTGPFYGYTF.

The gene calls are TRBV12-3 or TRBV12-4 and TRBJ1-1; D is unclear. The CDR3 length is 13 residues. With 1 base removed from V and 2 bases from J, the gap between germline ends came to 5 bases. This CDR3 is CASSLGTNTEAFF. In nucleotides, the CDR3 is TGTGCCAGCAGTTTAGGTACTAACACTGAAGCTTTCTTT.

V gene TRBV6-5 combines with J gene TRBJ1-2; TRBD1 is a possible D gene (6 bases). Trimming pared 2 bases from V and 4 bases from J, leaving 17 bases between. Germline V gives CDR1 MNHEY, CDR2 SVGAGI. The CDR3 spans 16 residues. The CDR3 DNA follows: TGTGCCAGCAGTTACGGGGCAGGGGATACTCCCTATGGCTACACCTTC. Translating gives CASSYGAGDTPYGYTF.

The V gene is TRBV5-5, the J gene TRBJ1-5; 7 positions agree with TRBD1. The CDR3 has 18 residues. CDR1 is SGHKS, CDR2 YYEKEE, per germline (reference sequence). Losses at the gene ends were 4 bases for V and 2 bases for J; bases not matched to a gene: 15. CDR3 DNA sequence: TGTGCCAGCAGCGGCAGACAGGGTACGACACTTGGCAATCAGCCCCAGCATTTT. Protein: CASSGRQGTTLGNQPQHF.

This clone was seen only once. The chain's CDR3 is CASSPRTSGSVGDTQYF. CDR3 nucleotides: TGTGCCAGCAGCCCACGGACTAGCGGGAGTGTTGGAGATACGCAGTATTTT. V and J are TRBV7-2 and TRBJ2-3, with TRBD2 matching 13 bases. This CDR3 is built from 17 residues. Trimming removed 5 bases from V and 5 bases from J; junction bases left unmatched: 10. Looked up from germline, CDR1 is SGHTA and CDR2 is FQGNSA.

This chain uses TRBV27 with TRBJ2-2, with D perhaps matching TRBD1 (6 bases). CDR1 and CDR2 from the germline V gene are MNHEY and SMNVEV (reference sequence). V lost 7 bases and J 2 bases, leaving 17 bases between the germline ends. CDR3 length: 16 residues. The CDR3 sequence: CASTEGNRVNTGELFF. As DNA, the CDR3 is TGTGCCAGCACTGAGGGGAACAGGGTCAACACCGGGGAGCTGTTTTTT.

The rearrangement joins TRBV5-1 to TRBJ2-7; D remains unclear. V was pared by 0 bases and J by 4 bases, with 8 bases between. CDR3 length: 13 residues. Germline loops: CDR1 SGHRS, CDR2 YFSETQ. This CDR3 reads CASSLGPLYEQYF. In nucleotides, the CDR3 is TGCGCCAGCAGCTTGGGGCCCTTATACGAGCAGTACTTC.

The CDR3 is CASSKGERSSYNSPLHF. CDR3 sequence (DNA): TGTGCCAGCAGCAAAGGTGAGAGGAGCTCCTATAATTCACCCCTCCACTTT. The rearrangement joins TRBV21-1 to TRBJ1-6. TRBV21-1 corresponds to a pseudogene. This CDR3 contains 17 residues.

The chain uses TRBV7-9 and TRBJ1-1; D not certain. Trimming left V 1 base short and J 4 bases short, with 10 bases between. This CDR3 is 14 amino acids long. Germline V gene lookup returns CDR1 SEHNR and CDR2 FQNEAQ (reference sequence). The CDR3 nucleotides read TGTGCCAGCAGCTTAGAAGGGATCGGCACTGAAGCTTTCTTT. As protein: CASSLEGIGTEAFF.

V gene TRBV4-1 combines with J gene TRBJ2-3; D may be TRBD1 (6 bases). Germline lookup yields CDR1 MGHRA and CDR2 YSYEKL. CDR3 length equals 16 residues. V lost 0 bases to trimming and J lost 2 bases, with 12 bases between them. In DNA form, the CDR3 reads TGCGCCAGCAGCCAAGAGGGGGCTAGCTACACAGATACGCAGTATTTT. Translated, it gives CASSQEGASYTDTQYF.

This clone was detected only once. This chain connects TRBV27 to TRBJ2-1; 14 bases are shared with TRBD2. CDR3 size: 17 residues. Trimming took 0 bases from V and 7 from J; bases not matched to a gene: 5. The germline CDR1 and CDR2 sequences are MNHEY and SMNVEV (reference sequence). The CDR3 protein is CASSLSTSGRARNEQFF. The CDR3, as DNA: TGTGCCAGCAGTTTATCGACTAGCGGGAGGGCCCGTAATGAGCAGTTCTTC.

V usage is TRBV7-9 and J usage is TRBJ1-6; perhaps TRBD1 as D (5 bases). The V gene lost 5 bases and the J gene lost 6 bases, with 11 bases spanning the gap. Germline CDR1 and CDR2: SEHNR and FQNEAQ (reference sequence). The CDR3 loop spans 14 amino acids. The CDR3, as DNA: TGTGCCAGCAGCCGCGACAGAATTAATTCACCCCTCCACTTT. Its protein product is CASSRDRINSPLHF.

The CDR3 DNA reads as TGTGCCAGTAGTATAACTCTGCCGAACACTGAAGCTTTCTTT. It is translated as CASSITLPNTEAFF. J is TRBJ1-1 and V is TRBV19, with no clear D. Per germline, CDR1 LNHDA and CDR2 SQIVND (reference sequence). The CDR3 spans 14 residues. V lost 2 bases, J lost 1 base, and 8 bases lay in between.

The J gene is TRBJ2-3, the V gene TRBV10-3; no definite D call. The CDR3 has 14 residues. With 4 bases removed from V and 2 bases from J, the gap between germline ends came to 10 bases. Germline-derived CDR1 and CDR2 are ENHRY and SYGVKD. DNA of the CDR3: TGTGCCATCAGTGCTGTATCCCCCACAGATACGCAGTATTTT. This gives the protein CAISAVSPTDTQYF.

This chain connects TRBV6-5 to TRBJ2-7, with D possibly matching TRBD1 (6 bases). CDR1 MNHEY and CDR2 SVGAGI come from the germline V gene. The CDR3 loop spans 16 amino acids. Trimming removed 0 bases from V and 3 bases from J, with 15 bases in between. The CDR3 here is CASSYSSGTRVYEQYF. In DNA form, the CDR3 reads TGTGCCAGCAGTTACTCGAGTGGGACAAGAGTCTACGAGCAGTACTTC.

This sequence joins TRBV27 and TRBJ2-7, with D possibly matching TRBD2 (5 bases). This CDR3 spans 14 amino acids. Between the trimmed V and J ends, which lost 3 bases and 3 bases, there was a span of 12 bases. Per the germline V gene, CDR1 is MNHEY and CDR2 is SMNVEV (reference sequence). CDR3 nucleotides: TGTGCCAGCAGTTTGTCCGGGAAGTTCTACGAGCAGTACTTC. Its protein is CASSLSGKFYEQYF.

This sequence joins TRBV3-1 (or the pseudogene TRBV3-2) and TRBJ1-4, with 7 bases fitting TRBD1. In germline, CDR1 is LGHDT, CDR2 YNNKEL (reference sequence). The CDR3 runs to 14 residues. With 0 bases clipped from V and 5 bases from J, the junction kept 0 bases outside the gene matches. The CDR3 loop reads CASSQDRGNEKLFF. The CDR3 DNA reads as TGTGCCAGCAGCCAAGACAGGGGGAATGAAAAACTGTTTTTT.

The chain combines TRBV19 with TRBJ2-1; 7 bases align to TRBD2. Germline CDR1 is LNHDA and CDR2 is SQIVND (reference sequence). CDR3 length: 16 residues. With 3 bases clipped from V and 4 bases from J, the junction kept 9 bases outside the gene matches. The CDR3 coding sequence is TGTGCCAGTAGTATTTTGGCGGGAGCTTTGTACAATGAGCAGTTCTTC. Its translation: CASSILAGALYNEQFF.

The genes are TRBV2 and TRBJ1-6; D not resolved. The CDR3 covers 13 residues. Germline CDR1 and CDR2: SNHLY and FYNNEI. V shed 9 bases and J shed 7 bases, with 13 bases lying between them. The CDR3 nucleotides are TGTGCCAGTAAGAGGGAGGGCAATTCACCCCTCCACTTT. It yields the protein CASKREGNSPLHF.